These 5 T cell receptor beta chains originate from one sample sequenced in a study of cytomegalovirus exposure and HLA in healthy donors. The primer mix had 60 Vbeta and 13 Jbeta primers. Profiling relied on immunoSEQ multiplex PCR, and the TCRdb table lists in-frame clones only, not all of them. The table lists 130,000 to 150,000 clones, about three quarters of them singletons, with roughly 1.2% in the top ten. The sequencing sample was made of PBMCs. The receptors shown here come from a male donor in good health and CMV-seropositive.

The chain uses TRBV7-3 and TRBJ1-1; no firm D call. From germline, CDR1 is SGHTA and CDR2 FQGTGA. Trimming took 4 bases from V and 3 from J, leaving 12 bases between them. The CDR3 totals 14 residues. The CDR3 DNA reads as TGTGCCAGCAGCTCCTCGACTACGGACACTGAAGCTTTCTTT. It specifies CASSSSTTDTEAFF.

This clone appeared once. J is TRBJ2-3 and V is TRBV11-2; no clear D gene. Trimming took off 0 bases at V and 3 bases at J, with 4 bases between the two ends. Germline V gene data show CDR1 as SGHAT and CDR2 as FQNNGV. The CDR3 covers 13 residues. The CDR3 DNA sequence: TGTGCCAGCAGCTTAGATCAGACAGATACGCAGTATTTT. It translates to CASSLDQTDTQYF.

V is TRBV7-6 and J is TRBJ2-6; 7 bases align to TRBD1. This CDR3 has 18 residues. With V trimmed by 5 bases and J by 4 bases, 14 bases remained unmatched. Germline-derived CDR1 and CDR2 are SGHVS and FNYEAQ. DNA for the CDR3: TGTGCCAGCAGCGTCAACAGGGGTATACGATCCGGGGCCAACGTCCTGACTTTC. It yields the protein CASSVNRGIRSGANVLTF. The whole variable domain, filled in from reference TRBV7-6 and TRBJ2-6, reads GAGVSQSPRYKVTKRGQDVALRCDPISGHVSLYWYRQALGQGPEFLTYFNYEAQQDKSGLPNDRFSAERPEGSISTLTIQRTEQRDSAMYRCASSVNRGIRSGANVLTFGAGSRLTVL.

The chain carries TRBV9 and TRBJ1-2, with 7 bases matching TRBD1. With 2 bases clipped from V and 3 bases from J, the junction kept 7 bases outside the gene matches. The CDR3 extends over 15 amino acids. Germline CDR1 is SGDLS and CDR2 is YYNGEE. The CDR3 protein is CASSVRLQGDYGYTF. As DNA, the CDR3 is TGTGCCAGCAGCGTCCGCCTCCAGGGGGACTATGGCTACACCTTC.

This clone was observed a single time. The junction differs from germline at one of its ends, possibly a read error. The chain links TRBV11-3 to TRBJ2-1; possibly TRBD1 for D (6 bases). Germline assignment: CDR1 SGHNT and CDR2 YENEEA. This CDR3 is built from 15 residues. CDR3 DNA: TGTGCCAGCAGCCTAGAAACAGGGTTGGACAATGAGCAGTTCTTC. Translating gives CASSLETGLDNEQFF.